These 32 T cell receptor beta chains originate from one sample sequenced in a study of blood T cell repertoires in COVID-19 (dated by TCRdb to 2018 to 2021). Libraries came from the immunoSEQ multiplex PCR assay. What TCRdb holds here is the immuneACCESS table cut down to in-frame rearrangements. Part of the clones is not present; checked against another copy, under half of the missing clones reflect an unresolved V gene, and the others are unexplained. This sample has about 110,000 clones in its table, and over 75% of those were observed once. Together, the top ten hold more than 3.5% of the sample. The material sequenced was peripheral blood. Receptors originate from a woman in her 70s with acute or convalescent COVID-19.

The genes are TRBV19 and TRBJ2-7; TRBD1 might be the D (5 bases). With 6 bases removed from V and 2 bases from J, the gap between germline ends came to 14 bases. The CDR3 runs to 14 residues. CDR1 and CDR2 from the germline V gene are LNHDA and SQIVND (reference sequence). CDR3 bases: TGTGCCAGTAGGGAGACAGTGGGAACCTACGAGCAGTACTTC. Translation gives CASRETVGTYEQYF.

J is TRBJ1-3 and V is TRBV6-5, with D hard to call. V was cut by 6 bases and J by 0 bases, with 12 bases left in between. In germline, CDR1 is MNHEY, CDR2 SVGAGI. The CDR3 runs to 15 residues. The CDR3 spells CASRPGVHSGNTIYF. The CDR3 coding sequence is TGTGCCAGCAGACCCGGAGTTCACTCTGGAAACACCATATATTTT.

V and J are TRBV7-8 and TRBJ1-2; a possible D gene is TRBD1 (5 bases). CDR3 length equals 15 residues. Per the germline V gene, CDR1 is SGHVS and CDR2 is FQNEAQ. Between the trimmed V and J ends, which lost 1 base and 8 bases, there was a span of 17 bases. CDR3 amino acids: CASSLEFGGRRGYTF. In DNA, the CDR3 is TGTGCCAGCAGCTTAGAATTCGGGGGGAGAAGGGGCTACACCTTC.

A few counts support this clone. This chain connects TRBV21-1 to TRBJ1-2; the table calls TRBD1, which could not be checked here. TRBV21-1 is deemed a pseudogene. This CDR3 is 14 amino acids long. This CDR3 is CASSKTSGENGYTF. The CDR3 DNA sequence: TGTGCCAGCAGCAAAACCTCAGGGGAGAATGGCTACACCTTC.

V usage is TRBV28 and J usage is TRBJ1-6; 10 bases match TRBD1. V lost 5 bases, J lost 7 bases, and 11 bases stayed unmatched. In germline, CDR1 is MDHEN, CDR2 SYDVKM. The CDR3 spans 17 residues. The CDR3 here is CASSGRTGGLSNSPLHF. In DNA form, the CDR3 reads TGTGCCAGCAGTGGTCGGACAGGGGGGTTATCGAATTCACCCCTCCACTTT.

The rearrangement uses TRBV6-4 and TRBJ2-3; 10 positions agree with TRBD2. CDR1 MRHNA and CDR2 SNTAGT come from the germline V gene. The CDR3 totals 14 residues. Unmatched junction bases numbered 1, after V lost 4 bases and J lost 3 bases. The DNA for the CDR3 is TGTGCCAGCAGTGTTAGCGGGGGGACAGATACGCAGTATTTT. It translates to CASSVSGGTDTQYF.

The rearrangement joins TRBV7-3 to TRBJ2-5, with 7 bases identical to TRBD1. V was clipped by 0 bases and J by 3 bases; unmatched bases: 13. Germline assignment: CDR1 SGHTA and CDR2 FQGTGA. The CDR3 length is 18 residues. The CDR3 protein is CASSLTGLRDSNKETQYF. In DNA, the CDR3 is TGTGCCAGCAGCTTAACGGGCCTCCGGGACAGCAATAAAGAGACCCAGTACTTC. Variable domain in full (rest from reference TRBV7-3 and TRBJ2-5): GAGVSQTPSNKVTEKGKYVELRCDPISGHTALYWYRQSLGQGPEFLIYFQGTGAADDSGLPNDRFFAVRPEGSVSTLKIQRTERGDSAVYLCASSLTGLRDSNKETQYFGPGTRLLVL.

CDR3 DNA: TGTGCCAGCAGGTCACTACTGAGCTCCTACAATGAGCAGTTCTTC. Translated: CASRSLLSSYNEQFF. The rearrangement links TRBV6-5 to TRBJ2-1, with D unresolved. The CDR3 is 15 residues long. V was trimmed by 6 bases and J by 0 bases, leaving 12 bases between them. CDR1 and CDR2 (germline): MNHEY, SVGAGI.

V is TRBV7-8 and J is TRBJ1-5; D is ambiguous. Deletions cut 3 bases from V and 7 bases from J, with 13 bases between. The CDR3 runs to 14 residues. From germline, CDR1 is SGHVS and CDR2 FQNEAQ. This chain's CDR3 is CASSFQEGVQPQHF. The CDR3 bases are TGTGCCAGCAGCTTTCAGGAGGGCGTCCAGCCCCAGCATTTT.

The chain couples TRBV6-1 to TRBJ1-2, with a possible D match to TRBD1 (6 bases). The V end was cut by 2 bases, the J end by 2 bases, with 15 bases between. CDR3 length: 16 amino acids. Germline-derived CDR1 and CDR2 are MNHNS and SASEGT. The CDR3 sequence is CASSENPGTSNYGYTF. The CDR3 DNA sequence: TGTGCCAGCAGTGAAAACCCCGGGACATCCAACTATGGCTACACCTTC.

The J gene is TRBJ2-5, the V gene TRBV10-3; the match to TRBD2 covers 15 bases. Losses at the gene ends were 9 bases for V and 5 bases for J; bases not matched to a gene: 7. Germline V gene lookup returns CDR1 ENHRY and CDR2 SYGVKD. The CDR3 spans 15 residues. In DNA form, the CDR3 reads TGTGCCATAGGACTAGCGGGGGGGCCGGAGGAGACCCAGTACTTC. Translation gives CAIGLAGGPEETQYF.

The table lists this clone with a count of one. The CDR3 DNA is TGCGCCAGCAGCCACGGGACTAGCGGGAGGGTGATGTACAATGAGCAGTTCTTC. Amino acid sequence: CASSHGTSGRVMYNEQFF. The chain joins TRBV5-1 to TRBJ2-1, with TRBD2 matching over 16 bases. With 4 bases clipped from V and 4 bases from J, the junction kept 8 bases outside the gene matches. This CDR3 is built from 18 residues. Germline CDR1 reads SGHRS; CDR2 reads YFSETQ.

The CDR3 here is CASMGGANYGYTF. The CDR3 DNA is TGTGCCAGCATGGGTGGGGCCAACTATGGCTACACCTTC. The V gene is TRBV28, the J gene TRBJ1-2; tentatively, D is TRBD1 (5 bases). In germline, CDR1 is MDHEN, CDR2 SYDVKM. The CDR3 runs 13 residues. Trimming pared 7 bases from V and 2 bases from J, leaving 11 bases between.

The rearrangement joins TRBV7-2 to TRBJ2-7; 7 bases map to TRBD1. The V and J ends lost 1 base and 3 bases, in that order; junction bases with no gene match: 6. The CDR3 totals 15 residues. The V gene's germline CDR1 is SGHTA and CDR2 FQGNSA. This chain's CDR3 is CASSLDQGEYYEQYV. The CDR3 DNA is TGTGCCAGCAGCTTAGACCAGGGGGAGTACTACGAGCAGTACGTC.

This chain uses TRBV7-8 with TRBJ2-7; 8 bases are shared with TRBD2. CDR1 is SGHVS, CDR2 FQNEAQ, per germline. The CDR3 sequence is 14 residues long. Trimming cost V 2 bases and J 4 bases; bases outside gene matches: 4. The CDR3 sequence: CASSLKSSGYEQYF. The CDR3, as DNA: TGTGCCAGCAGCTTAAAGTCTAGCGGGTACGAGCAGTACTTC.

The J gene is TRBJ2-2, the V gene TRBV5-1; the match to TRBD1 covers 9 bases. Germline V CDR1 and CDR2: SGHRS, YFSETQ. The trim removed 4 bases at V and 7 bases at J, leaving 11 bases unmatched. The CDR3 runs to 16 residues. CDR3 residues: CASSPSGTGLGGELFF. The CDR3 coding sequence is TGCGCCAGCAGCCCTTCCGGGACAGGGCTTGGCGGGGAGCTGTTTTTT.

This rearrangement joins TRBV5-6 to TRBJ1-2; TRBD1 agrees at 7 bases. J was trimmed by 4 bases and V by 0 bases; bases with no gene match: 3. Germline V lookup: CDR1 SGHDT, CDR2 YYEEEE. The CDR3 is 14 residues long. The CDR3 reads CASSLGGQPYGYTF. CDR3 sequence (DNA): TGTGCCAGCAGCTTGGGGGGACAGCCCTATGGCTACACCTTC.

This chain connects TRBV4-1 to TRBJ2-3, with a weak D call TRBD2 (6 bases). The V end lost 0 bases, the J end lost 3 bases, and 22 bases lay between the germline ends. Germline V gene sequence: CDR1 MGHRA, CDR2 YSYEKL. The CDR3 has 19 residues. CDR3 loop: CASSQERISGVAVTDTQYF. In DNA, the CDR3 is TGCGCCAGCAGCCAAGAAAGGATTAGCGGAGTCGCCGTGACAGATACGCAGTATTTT.

The chain uses TRBV2 and TRBJ1-2; no firm D call. This CDR3 has 14 amino acids. The germline V gene has CDR1 SNHLY and CDR2 FYNNEI. V was trimmed by 8 bases and J by 8 bases, leaving 21 bases between them. The DNA for the CDR3 is TGTGCCAGCGTCATAAAGGGAGATACCGGGGGCTACACCTTC. Encoded protein: CASVIKGDTGGYTF.

The chain employs TRBV18 and TRBJ2-6; TRBD1 might be the D (6 bases). This CDR3 is built from 18 residues. The V gene lost 6 bases and the J gene lost 4 bases, with 22 bases spanning the gap. CDR1 and CDR2 from the germline V gene are KGHSH and LQKENI. CDR3 sequence reads: CASSYSQPGATGANVLTF. DNA for the CDR3: TGTGCCAGCTCCTATTCCCAACCAGGGGCTACCGGGGCCAACGTCCTGACTTTC.

The V gene is TRBV3-1 (or the pseudogene TRBV3-2), the J gene TRBJ1-2; 8 bases agree with TRBD1. Germline values: CDR1 LGHDT, CDR2 YNNKEL (reference sequence). The junction had 8 bases not matched to a gene; V was cut back by 1 base and J by 7 bases. The CDR3 has 15 residues. CDR3 coding DNA: TGTGCCAGCAGCCAAGGGGGCCAGGGGGCGGGTGGCTACACCTTC. This encodes CASSQGGQGAGGYTF.

J is TRBJ2-5 and V is TRBV7-9; possibly TRBD1 for D (6 bases). Trimming pared 3 bases from V and 2 bases from J, leaving 10 bases between. The length of the CDR3 is 14 residues. Germline CDR1 SEHNR, CDR2 FQNEAQ (reference sequence). The DNA of the CDR3 is TGTGCCAGCAGCTTCCGGGACAAACAAGAGACCCAGTACTTC. Amino acid sequence: CASSFRDKQETQYF.

The gene calls are TRBV3-1 (or the pseudogene TRBV3-2) and TRBJ1-1; no reliable D call. V was cut by 2 bases and J by 11 bases, with 15 bases left in between. The CDR3 extends over 13 amino acids. Germline V gene lookup returns CDR1 LGHDT and CDR2 YNNKEL (reference sequence). The CDR3 nucleotides are TGTGCCAGCAGCCAAAACCGGGTCCCTGGGGCTTTCTTT. As protein: CASSQNRVPGAFF.

This clone has more than one count but fewer than ten. The DNA for the CDR3 is TGCAGCGCTACCTACGGGGGGGAATCAGATACGCAGTATTTT. Translating gives CSATYGGESDTQYF. This chain joins TRBV29-1 and TRBJ2-3; 8 bases line up with TRBD2. The CDR3 covers 14 residues. V lost 7 bases, J lost 4 bases, and 10 bases stayed unmatched. CDR1 and CDR2 from the germline V gene are SQVTM and ANQGSEA.

V gene TRBV9 combines with J gene TRBJ2-6; tentative D call: TRBD1 (6 bases). Germline V gene lookup returns CDR1 SGDLS and CDR2 YYNGEE. V was shortened by 0 bases and J by 0 bases, with 16 bases between the two germline ends. CDR3 length: 19 residues. DNA for the CDR3: TGTGCCAGCAGCGTAGTACCGGCCGGACAGAGCTCTGGGGCCAACGTCCTGACTTTC. Translation gives CASSVVPAGQSSGANVLTF.

This sequence joins TRBV6-4 and TRBJ2-7, with TRBD2 as a possible D gene (6 bases). CDR3 size: 17 residues. The ends were cut back, 0 bases at V and 0 bases at J, with 15 bases in the middle. Per the germline V gene, CDR1 is MRHNA and CDR2 is SNTAGT. This chain's CDR3 is CASSDSWLGLVSYEQYF. CDR3 bases: TGTGCCAGCAGTGACTCTTGGCTGGGACTGGTCTCCTACGAGCAGTACTTC.

The gene calls are TRBV28 and TRBJ2-4; the D is unclear. V was shortened by 7 bases and J by 0 bases, with 7 bases between the two germline ends. Germline V lookup: CDR1 MDHEN, CDR2 SYDVKM. This CDR3 is built from 13 residues. For the CDR3, the DNA is TGTGCCAGCACCTCACTAGCCAAAAACATTCAGTACTTC. As protein: CASTSLAKNIQYF.

The V and J genes are TRBV9 and TRBJ2-1; possibly TRBD2 for D (5 bases). Trimming pared 0 bases from V and 1 base from J, leaving 11 bases between. This CDR3 is built from 16 residues. Germline V lookup: CDR1 SGDLS, CDR2 YYNGEE. CDR3: CASSVVSSMSYNEQFF. The DNA for the CDR3 is TGTGCCAGCAGCGTAGTCTCTAGCATGTCCTACAATGAGCAGTTCTTC.

The chain is built from TRBV4-3 and TRBJ1-3; D ambiguous. Germline CDR1 is LGHNA and CDR2 is YSLEER. There are 16 residues in the CDR3. V lost 0 bases and J lost 2, with 11 bases in between. The CDR3 bases are TGCGCCAGCAGCCAAGATTTATGGGCAACTGGAAACACCATATATTTT. Protein product: CASSQDLWATGNTIYF.

The CDR3 coding sequence is TGTGCCAGCAGCTTAGGGCAGGGGGTATCACCCCTCCACTTT. Protein product: CASSLGQGVSPLHF. J is TRBJ1-6 and V is TRBV7-8; the match to TRBD1 covers 7 bases. V gave up 1 base and J gave up 10 bases; unmatched junction bases: 4. Germline-derived CDR1 and CDR2 are SGHVS and FQNEAQ. This CDR3 is built from 14 residues.

In DNA form, the CDR3 reads TGTGCCAGCAGTTTGAGCACAGCCTATGGCTACACCTTC. This gives the protein CASSLSTAYGYTF. The chain employs TRBV12-3 or TRBV12-4 and TRBJ1-2, with D uncertain. The germline V and J ends were trimmed by 3 bases and 4 bases, with 9 bases remaining between them. The CDR3 is made up of 13 amino acids.

This clone showed up just once. This rearrangement joins TRBV11-2 to TRBJ1-1; unclear D gene. The CDR3 has 15 amino acids. Trimming removed 3 bases from V and 4 bases from J, with 15 bases in between. Germline CDR1 is SGHAT and CDR2 is FQNNGV. CDR3 coding DNA: TGTGCCAGCAGCTTCCCGACACGCGGGGTCACTGAAGCTTTCTTT. Its protein is CASSFPTRGVTEAFF.